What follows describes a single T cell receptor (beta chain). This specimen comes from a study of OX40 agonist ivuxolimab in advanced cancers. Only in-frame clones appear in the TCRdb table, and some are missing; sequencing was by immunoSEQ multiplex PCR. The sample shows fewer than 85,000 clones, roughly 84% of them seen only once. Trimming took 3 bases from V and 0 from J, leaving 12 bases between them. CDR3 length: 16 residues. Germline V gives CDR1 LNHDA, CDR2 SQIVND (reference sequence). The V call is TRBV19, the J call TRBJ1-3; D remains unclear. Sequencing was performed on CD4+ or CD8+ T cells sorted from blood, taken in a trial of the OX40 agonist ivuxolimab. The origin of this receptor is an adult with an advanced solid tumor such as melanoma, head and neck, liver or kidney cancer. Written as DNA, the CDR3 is TGTGCCAGTAGTATTAGACCCTCCTTCTCTGGAAACACCATATATTTT. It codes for CASSIRPSFSGNTIYF.